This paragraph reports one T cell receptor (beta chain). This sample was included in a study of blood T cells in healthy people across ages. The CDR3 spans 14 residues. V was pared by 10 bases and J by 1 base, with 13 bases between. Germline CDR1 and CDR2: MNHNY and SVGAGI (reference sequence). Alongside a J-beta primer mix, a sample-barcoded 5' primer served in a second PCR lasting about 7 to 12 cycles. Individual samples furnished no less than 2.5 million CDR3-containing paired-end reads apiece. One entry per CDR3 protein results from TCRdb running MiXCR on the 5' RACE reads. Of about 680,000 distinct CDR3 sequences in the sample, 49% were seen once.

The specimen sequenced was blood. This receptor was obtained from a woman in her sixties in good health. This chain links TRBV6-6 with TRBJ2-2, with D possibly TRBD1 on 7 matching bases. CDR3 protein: CATRGAENTGELFF. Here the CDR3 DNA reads TGTGCCACCAGGGGGGCTGAGAACACCGGGGAGCTGTTTTTT.